This T cell receptor (beta chain) comes out of a study of radiation and T cells in renal cell carcinoma. Findings of the study overall: From baseline, blood top tumor clonotypes peaked at 2 weeks post-radiation.

Profiling relied on immunoSEQ multiplex PCR, and the TCRdb table lists in-frame clones only, not all of them. The table records tens of thousands of clones, about 79% of them present only once. Stated time point: baseline pretreatment blood. The treatment denotes: 15 Gy SBRT to primary tumor, nephrectomy 4 weeks later. The patient's renal cell carcinoma had clear cell pathology. Germline values: CDR1 LNHDA, CDR2 SQIVND (reference sequence). With V trimmed by 6 bases and J by 2 bases, 8 bases remained unmatched. CDR3 length equals 15 residues. Comments on this clone: The antigen is not known.

The chain is built from TRBV19 and TRBJ2-7, with 9 bases aligning to TRBD2. This TCR derives from a man between 60 and 75 years old with renal cell carcinoma. The material sequenced was blood, taken from a patient whose treatment included radiotherapy and nephrectomy. The CDR3 DNA reads TGTGCCAGTAGCCTGACTAGCGGAGCCCCCTACGAGCAGTACTTC. It specifies CASSLTSGAPYEQYF.